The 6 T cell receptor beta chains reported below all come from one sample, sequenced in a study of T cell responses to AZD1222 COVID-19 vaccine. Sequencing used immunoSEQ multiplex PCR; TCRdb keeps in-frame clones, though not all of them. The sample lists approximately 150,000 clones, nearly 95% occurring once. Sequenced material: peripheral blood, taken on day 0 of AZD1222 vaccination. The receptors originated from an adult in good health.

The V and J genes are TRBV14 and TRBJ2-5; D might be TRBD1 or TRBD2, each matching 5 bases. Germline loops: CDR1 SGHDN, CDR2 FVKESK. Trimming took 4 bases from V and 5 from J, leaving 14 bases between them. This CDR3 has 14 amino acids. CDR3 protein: CASSLHGTVETQYF. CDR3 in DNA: TGTGCCAGCAGCCTTCACGGGACCGTGGAGACCCAGTACTTC.

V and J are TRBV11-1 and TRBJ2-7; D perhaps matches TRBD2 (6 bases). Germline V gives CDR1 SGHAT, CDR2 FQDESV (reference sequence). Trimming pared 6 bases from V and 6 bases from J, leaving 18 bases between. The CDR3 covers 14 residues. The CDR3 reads CASRPLAGPGEQYF. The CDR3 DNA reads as TGTGCCAGCAGACCTCTGGCGGGGCCGGGCGAGCAGTACTTC. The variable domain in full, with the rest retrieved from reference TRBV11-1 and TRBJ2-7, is EAEVAQSPRYKITEKSQAVAFWCDPISGHATLYWYRQILGQGPELLVQFQDESVVDDSQLPKDRFSAERLKGVDSTLKIQPAELGDSAMYLCASRPLAGPGEQYFGPGTRLTVT.

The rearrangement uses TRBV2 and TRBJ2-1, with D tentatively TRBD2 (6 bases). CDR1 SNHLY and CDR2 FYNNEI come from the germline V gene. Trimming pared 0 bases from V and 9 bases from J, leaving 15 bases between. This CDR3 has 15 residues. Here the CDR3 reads CASSEALGAGGEQFF. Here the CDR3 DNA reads TGTGCCAGCAGTGAAGCGCTTGGGGCCGGGGGTGAGCAGTTCTTC.

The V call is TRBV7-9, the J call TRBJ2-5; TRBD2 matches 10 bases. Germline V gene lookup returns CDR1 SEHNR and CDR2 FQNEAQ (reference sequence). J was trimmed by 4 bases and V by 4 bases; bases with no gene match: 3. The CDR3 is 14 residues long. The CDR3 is CASSSAGGPETQYF. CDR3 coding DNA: TGTGCCAGCAGCTCAGCGGGGGGGCCAGAGACCCAGTACTTC. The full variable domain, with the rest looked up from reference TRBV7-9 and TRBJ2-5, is DTGVSQNPRHKITKRGQNVTFRCDPISEHNRLYWYRQTLGQGPEFLTYFQNEAQLEKSRLLSDRFSAERPKGSFSTLEIQRTEQGDSAMYLCASSSAGGPETQYFGPGTRLLVL.

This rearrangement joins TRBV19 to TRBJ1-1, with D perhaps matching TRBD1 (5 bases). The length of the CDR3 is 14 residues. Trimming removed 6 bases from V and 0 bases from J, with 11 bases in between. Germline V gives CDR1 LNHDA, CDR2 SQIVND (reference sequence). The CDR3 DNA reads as TGTGCCAGTAGAAACAGGCACATGAACACTGAAGCTTTCTTT. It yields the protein CASRNRHMNTEAFF.

CDR3 sequence reads: CASSLLEGYGYTF. CDR3 sequence (DNA): TGTGCCAGCAGCTTACTCGAGGGATATGGCTACACCTTC. The gene calls are TRBV7-9 and TRBJ1-2; D unresolved. The germline V gene encodes CDR1 SEHNR and CDR2 FQNEAQ (reference sequence). V was pared by 2 bases and J by 5 bases, with 9 bases between. The CDR3 contains 13 residues. The full variable domain, rest sourced from reference TRBV7-9 and TRBJ1-2, is DTGVSQNPRHKITKRGQNVTFRCDPISEHNRLYWYRQTLGQGPEFLTYFQNEAQLEKSRLLSDRFSAERPKGSFSTLEIQRTEQGDSAMYLCASSLLEGYGYTFGSGTRLTVV.